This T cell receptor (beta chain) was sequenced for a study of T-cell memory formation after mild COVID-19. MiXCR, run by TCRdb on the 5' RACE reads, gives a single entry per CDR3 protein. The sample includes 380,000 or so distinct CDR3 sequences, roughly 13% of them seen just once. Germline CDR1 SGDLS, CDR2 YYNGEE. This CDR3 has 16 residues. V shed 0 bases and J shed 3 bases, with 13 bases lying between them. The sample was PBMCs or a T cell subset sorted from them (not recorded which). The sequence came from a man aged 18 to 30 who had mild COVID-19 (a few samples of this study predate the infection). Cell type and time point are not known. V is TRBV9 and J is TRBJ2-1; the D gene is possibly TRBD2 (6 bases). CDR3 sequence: CASSVGGGSVYNEQFF. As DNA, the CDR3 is TGTGCCAGCAGCGTAGGTGGGGGGAGCGTCTACAATGAGCAGTTCTTC.